A selection of T cell receptor beta chains follows, all from one sample in a study of OX40 agonist ivuxolimab in advanced cancers. Repertoires were generated with immunoSEQ multiplex PCR, while TCRdb's copy carries only in-frame clones and drops some. The table records some 60,000 clones, roughly nine tenths of them present only once. This specimen was CD4+ or CD8+ T cells sorted from blood, taken in a trial of the OX40 agonist ivuxolimab. The source of these receptors is an adult with an advanced solid tumor such as melanoma, head and neck, liver or kidney cancer. Each CDR3 is given with its conserved first and last residue. A D gene is named only where the DNA matches it firmly. Clone size is given for some rows only: seen once, a few or many times, or a class if the clone is expanded.

DNA: TGTGCCAGCAGCCAAGAAGGGACTGCCGAGCAGTTCTTC; CDR3: CASSQEGTAEQFF; J: TRBJ2-1; D: .; size: .; V: TRBV4-2
DNA: TGTGCCAGCAGTGTGGGGAGCGAGCAGTACTTC; CDR3: CASSVGSEQYF; J: TRBJ2-7; D: .; size: .; V: TRBV27
DNA: TGTGCCAGCCGAGGGTGGGAGCGGGCCACCGGGGAGCTGTTTTTT; CDR3: CASRGWERATGELFF; J: TRBJ2-2; D: .; size: .; V: TRBV27
DNA: TGTGCCAGTAGACCCCCGGCCCGAAATGAGCAGTTCTTC; CDR3: CASRPPARNEQFF; J: TRBJ2-1; D: .; size: few; V: TRBV19
DNA: TGTGCCAGCAGCTTAGATGCTAGCGGGAGGGTTGAGCAGTTCTTC; CDR3: CASSLDASGRVEQFF; J: TRBJ2-1; D: TRBD2; size: once; V: TRBV7-6
DNA: TGTGCCAGCAGCCCAGCCCGGGGTAGCGGGAAGGACGAGCAGTACTTC; CDR3: CASSPARGSGKDEQYF; J: TRBJ2-7; D: TRBD2; size: few; V: TRBV4-2
DNA: TGTGCCGCTGGGGGCTCGTACGAAAAACTGTTTTTT; CDR3: CAAGGSYEKLFF; J: TRBJ1-4; D: .; size: .; V: TRBV6-5
DNA: TGTGCCAGCAGTTACGAGGGCACTGAAGCTTTCTTT; CDR3: CASSYEGTEAFF; J: TRBJ1-1; D: .; size: once; V: TRBV6-6
DNA: TGTGCCAGCAGTTCCGGGACAGGGCTCCACGAGCAGTACTTC; CDR3: CASSSGTGLHEQYF; J: TRBJ2-7; D: TRBD1; size: once; V: TRBV27
DNA: TGTGCCAGCAGTGCTACTGAAGAATCAGATACGCAGTATTTT; CDR3: CASSATEESDTQYF; J: TRBJ2-3; D: .; size: once; V: TRBV6-4
DNA: .; CDR3: CASSTSTGGSYEQYF; J: TRBJ2-7; D: .; size: .; V: TRBV6-1
DNA: TGTGCCAGCAGTTACTCTCGACTAGCGCTAAACAATGAGCAGTTCTTC; CDR3: CASSYSRLALNNEQFF; J: TRBJ2-1; D: TRBD2; size: .; V: TRBV6-6
DNA: TGTGCCAGCAGCCAAGTCGTACGGGAGGGGGACGCCGGGGAGCTGTTTTTT; CDR3: CASSQVVREGDAGELFF; J: TRBJ2-2; D: TRBD2; size: .; V: TRBV4-2
DNA: TGTGCCAGCAATACGGCAGGGGACTACGAGCAGTACTTC; CDR3: CASNTAGDYEQYF; J: TRBJ2-7; D: .; size: medium-sized; V: TRBV5-4
DNA: TGTGCCATCAGTGAGTCAGGTCTAGCGGGAGAGACCCAGTACTTC; CDR3: CAISESGLAGETQYF; J: TRBJ2-5; D: TRBD2; size: .; V: TRBV10-3
DNA: TGTGCCTGGAGTCCGGGTATCGGCAATCAGCCCCAGCATTTT; CDR3: CAWSPGIGNQPQHF; J: TRBJ1-5; D: .; size: .; V: TRBV30
DNA: TGTGCCAGCAGCCGACCGACTAGCTACGAGCAGTACTTC; CDR3: CASSRPTSYEQYF; J: TRBJ2-7; D: .; size: .; V: TRBV7-9
DNA: TGTGCCAGTAGTATAGATCCTAGCGGGATCTACAATGAGCAGTTCTTC; CDR3: CASSIDPSGIYNEQFF; J: TRBJ2-1; D: TRBD2; size: once; V: TRBV19
DNA: TGTGCCAGCAGTTTATTTGGGGATGAGCAGTTCTTC; CDR3: CASSLFGDEQFF; J: TRBJ2-1; D: .; size: .; V: TRBV27
DNA: TGTGCCAGCAGTTTCCCACGGACGGGGGGGGAGACCCAGTACTTC; CDR3: CASSFPRTGGETQYF; J: TRBJ2-5; D: TRBD2; size: .; V: TRBV28
DNA: TGTGCCAGCAGTTACCGGGGCCAACTCGGGGGGACCCAGTACTTC; CDR3: CASSYRGQLGGTQYF; J: TRBJ2-5; D: .; size: .; V: TRBV7-8
DNA: TGTGCCAGCAGTTTCTGGCAGACCCTGAACACCGGGGAGCTGTTTTTT; CDR3: CASSFWQTLNTGELFF; J: TRBJ2-2; D: .; size: .; V: TRBV28
DNA: TGTGCCAGCAGTCCCGGGACAGGGAATGAGCAGTTCTTC; CDR3: CASSPGTGNEQFF; J: TRBJ2-1; D: TRBD1; size: .; V: TRBV7-2
DNA: TGTGCCAGCTCTCCCGGGACACTCGAGCAGTACTTC; CDR3: CASSPGTLEQYF; J: TRBJ2-7; D: .; size: .; V: TRBV27
DNA: TGCGCCAGCAGCCAATCGACAGCCCCTTACGAGCAGTACTTC; CDR3: CASSQSTAPYEQYF; J: TRBJ2-7; D: .; size: .; V: TRBV5-1
DNA: TGTGCCAGCAGCCAAGGAAACAGGGATATCACAGATACGCAGTATTTT; CDR3: CASSQGNRDITDTQYF; J: TRBJ2-3; D: .; size: .; V: TRBV4-2
DNA: TGTGCCACCAGCAGAGGGCTCTCTCCTAATGAAAAACTGTTTTTT; CDR3: CATSRGLSPNEKLFF; J: TRBJ1-4; D: .; size: .; V: TRBV15
DNA: TGTGCCAGCAGCCTCCTCTTACTAGCACCAGAGACCCAGTACTTC; CDR3: CASSLLLLAPETQYF; J: TRBJ2-5; D: .; size: .; V: TRBV7-2
DNA: TGCGCCAGCAGCCAAGATCCGGGACTTCCCGAAGCTTTCTTT; CDR3: CASSQDPGLPEAFF; J: TRBJ1-1; D: .; size: .; V: TRBV4-1
DNA: TGTGCCAGCAGCCCCGGTGATGGCGAGCAGTACTTC; CDR3: CASSPGDGEQYF; J: TRBJ2-7; D: .; size: .; V: TRBV5-4
DNA: TGCGCCAGCAGCCAATTGTCTAGCGGGGGGGTATGGGATGAGCAGTTCTTC; CDR3: CASSQLSSGGVWDEQFF; J: TRBJ2-1; D: TRBD2; size: .; V: TRBV4-3
DNA: TGTGCCAGCAGTGATGGGTTGCAGTTAGGAAGCTCTGGGGCCAACGTCCTGACTTTC; CDR3: CASSDGLQLGSSGANVLTF; J: TRBJ2-6; D: .; size: .; V: TRBV6-4
DNA: TGTGCCAGCAGTCCCCCGGGGCTAGTGGAGGGTACGCAGTATTTT; CDR3: CASSPPGLVEGTQYF; J: TRBJ2-3; D: .; size: few; V: TRBV27
DNA: TGTGCCAGCAGCTTCGAGGTTGGGACAGGAGTCATGAACACTGAAGCTTTCTTT; CDR3: CASSFEVGTGVMNTEAFF; J: TRBJ1-1; D: TRBD1; size: .; V: TRBV5-4
DNA: TGTGCCAGCAGCCCAAGGAGCACTTTCGATGAGCAGTTCTTC; CDR3: CASSPRSTFDEQFF; J: TRBJ2-1; D: .; size: .; V: TRBV6-5